The source of this T cell receptor (beta chain) is a study of vaccination and CD4 T cells after COVID-19 (dated by TCRdb to about 2022). Describing the broader study: Every convalescent patient had a positive nasal swab PCR test for SARS-CoV-2, with mild disease in roughly ten patients and severe disease in one. In 10 COVID-19 convalescent patients and 4 infection-naive healthy vaccine recipients, researchers compared the spike-specific CD4+ TCR repertoire from before mRNA vaccination with the repertoire from after. Overlapping spike peptide pools from SARS-CoV-2 and from the common cold coronaviruses HCoV-NL63, HCoV-OC43 and HCoV-229E were used as culture stimuli. As controls, cultures received a CEFX viral epitope pool (the positive control), an HIV-1 Nef peptide pool (the negative control), or no peptide at all. In the convalescent cohort there were six males and four females, among whom were two Hispanic individuals, seven Caucasians, two Asians and one multiracial person. Post-vaccine blood samples were obtained a median of about 72 days after the second vaccine dose, with a range of roughly 13 to 250 days. Post-COVID blood samples were collected from convalescent patients a median of around 100 days after diagnosis, with a range of about 30 to 161 days. Two doses of either the Pfizer-BioNTech BNT162b2 vaccine (n=8) or the Moderna mRNA-1273 vaccine (n=2) were administered to participants.

Library preparation used PCR. TCR sequencing of DNA from cultured CD4+ T cells used the Oncomine TCR Beta short-read assay at the Johns Hopkins FTIC core. The QIAamp micro DNA kit was used to extract genomic DNA from the cultured CD4+ T cells. Oncomine TCR Beta libraries from cultured CD4+ T cells were pooled with unique dual indexes and sequenced on an Illumina iSeq 100. Concerning the study's data processing: Non-productive sequences were filtered out, and CDR3s that did not start with C, did not end with F or W, or were shorter than 7 amino acids were discarded. The MANAFEST web application was used to identify antigen-specific clonotypes by comparing peptide-stimulated wells against reference wells and other culture wells. To be called positive, a clone needed an FDR below 0.05, an odds ratio above 5, and a productive frequency above 0.1% in at least two of three replicate wells. A clonotype was classed as cross-reactive if the clonotype showed significant expansion both in SARS-CoV-2 spike wells and in at least one common cold coronavirus spike condition. Levenshtein distances (stringdist) and unrooted phylogenetic trees (ape) in R version 3.6.1 were used to assess CDR3 homology. The raw public reads went through TCRdb reprocessing: fastp at Q25, MiXCR clone calling, in-frame beta chains kept. Each record represents a unique CDR3 protein, reported with the most common genes and DNA among its rows. TCRdb assigned the V and J calls; the authors' analysis was not used. In all, the sample holds around 13,000 distinct CDR3 sequences, and roughly four fifths of those were seen once. About 20% of the sample belongs to the ten largest clones.

This sample's treatment or condition label indicates: roughly 10-day PBMC culture with coronavirus spike peptide pools or control peptides (ViraFEST assay). To expand antigen-specific T cells with peptide pools and then pick out the expanded clonotypes through TCR sequencing, the study relied on the ViraFEST assay. The convalescent patients' positive SARS-CoV-2 PCR tests were from March to December 2020, which was before the Alpha, Beta and Delta variants emerged in the United States. PBMCs were cultured at two million per well in IMDM supplemented with approximately 4.7% human AB serum and about 9.6 IU/ml IL-2, with approximately 9.5 ug/ml peptide pools added. On days 3 and 7, half of the culture medium was replaced with fresh IL-2-containing medium. After 10 to 11 days of culture, CD4+ T cells were isolated by negative selection with the EasySep CD4+ T cell isolation kit. Ficoll-Paque Plus gradient centrifugation was used to isolate PBMCs from whole blood, and the isolated PBMCs were then either used fresh or cryopreserved at -140C. In general, triplicate wells were set up for every culture condition.

Overall study outcomes, separate from this receptor: In convalescent patients, a median around 84% of post-vaccine SARS-CoV-2-reactive clones were detected only after vaccination, and vaccine-specific priming was suggested by this finding. An increase in the median number of SARS-CoV-2-reactive clonotypes from approximately 20 after infection to approximately 41 after vaccination was observed, but the change was not found to be significant. The number of convalescent patients in the study was relatively small, and the study did not examine early timepoints following natural infection. Of the vaccine-specific clones in convalescent patients, 304 of 307, or nearly all, reacted only to SARS-CoV-2 spike and did not cross-react with common cold coronaviruses.

A few counts support this clonotype. Its antigen is currently not known. Base qualities are missing; no much larger clone stands one base away. Trimming costs V 5 bases and J 9 bases, and their ends lie 19 bases apart. The CDR3 goes from the cysteine to the phenylalanine over 14 residues. CDR3 DNA is the only sequence kept; it has 42 bases, read in frame from the first base. Via the germline V gene, CDR1 is SGHTA and CDR2 FQGTGA. Recombination connected TRBV7-3 to TRBJ1-1; TRBD1 is perhaps the D gene, given 5 matching bases. The material sequenced was CD4+ T cells from blood, cultured in vitro. The TCR sequence derives from a human donor who had recovered from COVID-19. CDR3 sequence: CASSHDRGAHQAFF. The sequence in DNA is TGTGCCAGCAGCCACGACAGAGGCGCTCACCAAGCTTTCTTT.